Listed here are 8 T cell receptor beta chains from one sample, sequenced in a study of T-cell memory formation after mild COVID-19. TCRdb passed the 5' RACE reads through MiXCR, listing each CDR3 protein once. The data contain some 120,000 distinct CDR3 sequences, approximately 5.9% of them singletons. Sequenced: PBMCs or a T cell subset sorted from them (not recorded which). The receptors shown here come from an adult woman who had mild COVID-19 (a few samples of this study predate the infection). Cell type and time point are not known.

The J gene is TRBJ2-1, the V gene TRBV18; 13 bases are a match to TRBD2. With 3 bases clipped from V and 6 bases from J, the junction kept 5 bases outside the gene matches. There are 16 residues in the CDR3. Germline values: CDR1 KGHSH, CDR2 LQKENI. CDR3 in amino acids: CASSPRLAGGGNEQFF. The CDR3 DNA follows: TGTGCCAGCTCACCTCGACTAGCGGGAGGAGGCAATGAGCAGTTCTTC.

The CDR3 nucleotides read TGCGCCAGCAGCTTCCAGGGCAGCCTGGAGACCCAGTACTTC. Translation: CASSFQGSLETQYF. This chain uses TRBV5-1 with TRBJ2-5, with D tentatively TRBD1 (5 bases). V was trimmed by 2 bases and J by 5 bases, leaving 13 bases between them. This CDR3 spans 14 amino acids. CDR1 and CDR2 from the germline V gene are SGHRS and YFSETQ.

The V gene is TRBV29-1, the J gene TRBJ2-1, with 8 bases matching TRBD1. The CDR3 is made up of 16 amino acids. In germline, CDR1 is SQVTM, CDR2 ANQGSEA. V gave up 5 bases and J gave up 4 bases; unmatched junction bases: 13. CDR3 nucleotides: TGCAGCGTTCTTGGGTCAGGGGGCGGGGTGTACAATGAGCAGTTCTTC. It translates to CSVLGSGGGVYNEQFF.

This sequence joins TRBV7-2 and TRBJ2-4; 14 nucleotides line up with TRBD2. CDR1 and CDR2 from the germline V gene are SGHTA and FQGNSA. This CDR3 region has 16 residues. The ends lost 1 base at V and 6 bases at J; junction bases unmatched: 2. DNA of the CDR3: TGTGCCAGCAGCTTAGGAGGGACTAGCGGGGGAAACATTCAGTACTTC. Residues: CASSLGGTSGGNIQYF.

In this sample, this clonotype turned up many times. The chain combines TRBV30 with TRBJ1-1, with D hard to call. Germline-derived CDR1 and CDR2 are GTSNPN and SVGIG (reference sequence). V lost 2 bases, J lost 0 bases, and 7 bases lay in between. CDR3 length: 13 amino acids. DNA for the CDR3: TGTGCCTGGAGTACCGACATGAACACTGAAGCTTTCTTT. This sequence encodes CAWSTDMNTEAFF.

This clonotype has just a few counts. The chain couples TRBV7-2 to TRBJ1-3; 7 bases map to TRBD1. This CDR3 contains 15 residues. The germline gives CDR1 SGHTA, CDR2 FQGNSA. The J segment lost 6 bases and the V segment lost 4 bases, leaving 9 bases of the junction unmatched. The CDR3 loop is CASSSMGQLLNTIYF. CDR3 nucleotides: TGTGCCAGCAGCTCAATGGGACAGCTATTAAACACCATATATTTT.

This clonotype occurred many times. The chain employs TRBV20-1 and TRBJ2-1, with D perhaps matching TRBD2 (6 bases). V was cut by 3 bases and J by 6 bases, with 12 bases left in between. Germline V gives CDR1 DFQATT, CDR2 SNEGSKA (reference sequence). CDR3 size: 13 residues. The CDR3 DNA reads as TGCAGTGCTAGCGGGAGACGACCCAATGAGCAGTTCTTC. It yields the protein CSASGRRPNEQFF.

This clonotype was counted between two and nine times. The rearrangement uses TRBV5-1 and TRBJ2-7, with D unresolved. V was pared by 0 bases and J by 0 bases, with 7 bases between. CDR1 and CDR2 from the germline V gene are SGHRS and YFSETQ. This CDR3 comprises 14 residues. This chain's CDR3 is CASSLVHNSYEQYF. In DNA form, the CDR3 reads TGCGCCAGCAGCTTGGTGCACAACTCCTACGAGCAGTACTTC.